One and the same sample provided the 5 T cell receptor beta chains below, sequenced in a study of T cells in Graves' hyperthyroidism and ophthalmopathy. Authors of the study amplified TCR beta CDR3 regions from RNA transcripts. Carried out on the TCR CDR3, a first-round RT-PCR used the HTBI primer set. TCRdb passed the multiplex PCR reads through MiXCR, listing each CDR3 protein once. This table has approximately 600,000 distinct CDR3 sequences, roughly 13% appearing once. Sample: blood. The source of these receptors is a woman in her 30s with Graves' hyperthyroidism that later progressed to Graves' ophthalmopathy.

Many counts were recorded for this clonotype. The chain carries TRBV2 and TRBJ1-2, with 8 bases lining up with TRBD1. The CDR3 has 14 residues. Germline CDR1 is SNHLY and CDR2 is FYNNEI. V lost 7 bases, J lost 5 bases, and 9 bases stayed unmatched. The CDR3 protein is CASKIQGARYGYTF. The CDR3 DNA follows: TGTGCCAGCAAAATTCAGGGGGCGCGTTATGGCTACACCTTC.

The sample holds many counts of this clonotype. The chain has TRBV9 and TRBJ2-3; 9 bases agree with TRBD2. The germline gives CDR1 SGDLS, CDR2 YYNGEE. V dropped 3 bases and J dropped 4; count of bases not matched to a gene: 9. The CDR3 is 16 amino acids. The DNA for the CDR3 is TGTGCCAGCAGCGGCTTAGCGGGAGATATCGCAGATACGCAGTATTTT. Its translation is CASSGLAGDIADTQYF. Full variable domain (rest looked up from reference TRBV9 and TRBJ2-3): DSGVTQTPKHLITATGQRVTLRCSPRSGDLSVYWYQQSLDQGLQFLIQYYNGEERAKGNILERFSAQQFPDLHSELNLSSLELGDSALYFCASSGLAGDIADTQYFGPGTRLTVL.

The rearrangement joins TRBV6-1 to TRBJ1-1; no reliable D call. The germline V gene encodes CDR1 MNHNS and CDR2 SASEGT. This CDR3 is built from 14 residues. V was cut by 0 bases and J by 7 bases, with 12 bases left in between. The chain's CDR3 is CASSEANGLFEAFF. In DNA, the CDR3 is TGTGCCAGCAGTGAAGCGAATGGTCTGTTTGAAGCTTTCTTT.

In this sample, this clonotype turned up many times. This chain joins TRBV12-3 or TRBV12-4 and TRBJ1-5; tentatively, D is TRBD1 (6 bases). The V gene lost 3 bases and the J gene lost 3 bases, with 18 bases spanning the gap. CDR3 length: 17 residues. Here the CDR3 reads CASSFRDMWRNNQPQHF. CDR3 nucleotide sequence: TGTGCCAGCAGTTTCCGGGACATGTGGCGGAACAATCAGCCCCAGCATTTT.

This clonotype has more than one count but fewer than ten. This chain links TRBV6-2 or TRBV6-3 with TRBJ2-4; D gene unclear. The CDR3 has 12 residues. CDR1 is MNHEY and CDR2 is SVGEGT in the germline V gene. Deletions cut 2 bases from V and 7 bases from J, with 6 bases between. CDR3 in amino acids: CASSYVENIQYF. DNA of the CDR3: TGTGCCAGCAGTTACGTGGAGAACATTCAGTACTTC.